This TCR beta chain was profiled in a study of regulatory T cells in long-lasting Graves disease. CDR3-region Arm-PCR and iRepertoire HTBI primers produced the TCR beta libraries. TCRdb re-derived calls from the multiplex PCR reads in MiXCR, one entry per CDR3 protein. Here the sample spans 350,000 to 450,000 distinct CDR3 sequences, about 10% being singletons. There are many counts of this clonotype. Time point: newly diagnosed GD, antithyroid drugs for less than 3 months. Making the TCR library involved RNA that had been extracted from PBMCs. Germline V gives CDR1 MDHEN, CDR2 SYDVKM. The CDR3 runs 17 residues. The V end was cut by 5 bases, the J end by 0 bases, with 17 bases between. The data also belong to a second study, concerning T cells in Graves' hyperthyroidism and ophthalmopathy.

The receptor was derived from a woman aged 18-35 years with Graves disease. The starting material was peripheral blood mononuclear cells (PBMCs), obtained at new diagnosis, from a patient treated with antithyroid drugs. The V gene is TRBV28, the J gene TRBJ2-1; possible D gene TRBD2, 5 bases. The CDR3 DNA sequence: TGTGCCAGCAGTCTGGAGGTTGCGAAGGGCTCCTACAATGAGCAGTTCTTC. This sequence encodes CASSLEVAKGSYNEQFF.